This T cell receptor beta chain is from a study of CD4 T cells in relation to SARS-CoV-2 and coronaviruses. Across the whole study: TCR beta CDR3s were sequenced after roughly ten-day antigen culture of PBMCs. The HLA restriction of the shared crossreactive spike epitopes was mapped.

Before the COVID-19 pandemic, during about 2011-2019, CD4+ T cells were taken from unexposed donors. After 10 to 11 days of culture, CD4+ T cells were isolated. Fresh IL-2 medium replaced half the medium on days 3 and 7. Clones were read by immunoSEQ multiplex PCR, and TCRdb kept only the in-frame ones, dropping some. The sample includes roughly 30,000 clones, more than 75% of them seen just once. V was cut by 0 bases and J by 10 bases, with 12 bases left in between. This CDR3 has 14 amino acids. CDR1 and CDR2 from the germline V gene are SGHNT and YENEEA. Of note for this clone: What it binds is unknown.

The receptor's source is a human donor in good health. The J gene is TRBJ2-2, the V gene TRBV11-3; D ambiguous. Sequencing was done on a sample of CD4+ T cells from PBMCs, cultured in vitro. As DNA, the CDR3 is TGTGCCAGCAGCTTAGAATCTTCCTCCGTGGAGCTGTTTTTT. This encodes CASSLESSSVELFF.